This T cell receptor (beta chain) was found in a study of blood T cell repertoires in COVID-19. Assay: immunoSEQ multiplex PCR; the TCRdb copy retains only in-frame clones and omits some. The sample has approximately 160,000 clones, about 86% seen once; the top ten hold roughly 7%. V lost 0 bases and J 5 bases, leaving 13 bases between the germline ends. The CDR3 runs 15 residues. CDR1 is MGHRA, CDR2 YSYEKL, per germline. The gene calls are TRBV4-1 and TRBJ1-1; D possibly corresponds to TRBD1 (5 bases). Specimen: peripheral blood. This clonotype originated in a man in his fifties with active or convalescent COVID-19. The CDR3 DNA reads TGCGCCAGCAGCCAAGATAGACAGACGAGGACTGAAGCTTTCTTT. Its protein product is CASSQDRQTRTEAFF.